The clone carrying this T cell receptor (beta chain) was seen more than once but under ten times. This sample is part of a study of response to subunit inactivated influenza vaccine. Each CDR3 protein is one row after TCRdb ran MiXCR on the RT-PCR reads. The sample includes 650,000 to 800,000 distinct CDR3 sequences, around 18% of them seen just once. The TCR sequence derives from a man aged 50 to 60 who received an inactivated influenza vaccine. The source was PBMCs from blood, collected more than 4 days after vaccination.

CDR3 amino acids: CASSFTGGGTDTQYF. CDR3 nucleotides: TGTGCCAGCAGCTTCACCGGTGGGGGGACAGATACGCAGTATTTT. J is TRBJ2-3 and V is TRBV7-9, with D maybe TRBD2 (6 bases). Trimming removed 3 bases from V and 3 bases from J, with 13 bases in between. The germline gives CDR1 SEHNR, CDR2 FQNEAQ (reference sequence). CDR3 length: 15 amino acids.